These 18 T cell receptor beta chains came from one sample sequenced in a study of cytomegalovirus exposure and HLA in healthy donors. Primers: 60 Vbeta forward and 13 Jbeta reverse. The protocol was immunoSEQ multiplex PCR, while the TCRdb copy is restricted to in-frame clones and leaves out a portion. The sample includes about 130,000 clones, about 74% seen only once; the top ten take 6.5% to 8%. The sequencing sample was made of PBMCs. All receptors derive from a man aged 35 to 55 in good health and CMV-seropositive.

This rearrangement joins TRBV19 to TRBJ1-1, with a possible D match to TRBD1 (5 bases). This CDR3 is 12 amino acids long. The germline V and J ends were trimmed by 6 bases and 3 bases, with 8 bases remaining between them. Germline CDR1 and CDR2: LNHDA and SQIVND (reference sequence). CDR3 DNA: TGTGCCAGTAGAAGGGGCTACACTGAAGCTTTCTTT. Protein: CASRRGYTEAFF.

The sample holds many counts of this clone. The DNA for the CDR3 is TGTGCCAGCAGTGAAGAACCCCCGGGACAGGGATCGGGTGAAGCTTTCTTT. This sequence encodes CASSEEPPGQGSGEAFF. This sequence joins TRBV2 and TRBJ1-1; 9 positions match TRBD1. J lost 7 bases, V lost 1 base, and 13 bases had no gene match. The CDR3 sequence is 17 residues long. Germline lookup yields CDR1 SNHLY and CDR2 FYNNEI.

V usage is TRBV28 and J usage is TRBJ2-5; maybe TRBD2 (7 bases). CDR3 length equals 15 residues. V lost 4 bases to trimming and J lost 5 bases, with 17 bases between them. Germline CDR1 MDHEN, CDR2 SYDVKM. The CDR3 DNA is TGTGCCAGCAGTTGGGCCCGGGGGGCGGGGGAGACCCAGTACTTC. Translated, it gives CASSWARGAGETQYF.

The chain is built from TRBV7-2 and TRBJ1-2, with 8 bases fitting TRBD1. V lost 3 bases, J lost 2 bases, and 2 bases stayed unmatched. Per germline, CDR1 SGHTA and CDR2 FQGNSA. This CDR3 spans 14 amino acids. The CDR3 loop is CASSFTGGNYGYTF. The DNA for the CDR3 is TGTGCCAGCAGCTTTACAGGGGGAAACTATGGCTACACCTTC.

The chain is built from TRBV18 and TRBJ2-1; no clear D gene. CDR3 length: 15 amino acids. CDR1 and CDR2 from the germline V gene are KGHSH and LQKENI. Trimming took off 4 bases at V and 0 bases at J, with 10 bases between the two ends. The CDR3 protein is CASSLRTASYNEQFF. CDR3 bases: TGTGCCAGCTCACTGCGAACAGCCTCCTACAATGAGCAGTTCTTC.

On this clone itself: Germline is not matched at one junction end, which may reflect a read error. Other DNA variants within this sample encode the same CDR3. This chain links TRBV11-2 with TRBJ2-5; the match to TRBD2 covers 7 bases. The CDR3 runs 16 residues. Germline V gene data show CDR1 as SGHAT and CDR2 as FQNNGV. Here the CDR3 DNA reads TGTGCCAGTAGCTTAGGGACTCTGGGGGGGGTGGAGACCCAGTACTTC. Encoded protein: CASSLGTLGGVETQYF.

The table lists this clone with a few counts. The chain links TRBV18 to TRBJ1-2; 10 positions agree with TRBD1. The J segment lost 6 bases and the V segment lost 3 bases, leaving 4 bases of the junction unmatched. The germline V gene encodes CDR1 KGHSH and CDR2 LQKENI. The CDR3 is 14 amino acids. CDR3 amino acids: CASSPIGQGDGYTF. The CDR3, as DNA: TGTGCCAGCTCACCGATTGGACAGGGGGATGGCTACACCTTC.

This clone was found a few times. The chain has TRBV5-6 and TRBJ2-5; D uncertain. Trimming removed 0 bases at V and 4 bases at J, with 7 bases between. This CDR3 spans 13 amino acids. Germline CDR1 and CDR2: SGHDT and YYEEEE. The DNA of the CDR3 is TGTGCCAGCAGCTTGGCCCCTAGAGAGACCCAGTACTTC. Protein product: CASSLAPRETQYF.

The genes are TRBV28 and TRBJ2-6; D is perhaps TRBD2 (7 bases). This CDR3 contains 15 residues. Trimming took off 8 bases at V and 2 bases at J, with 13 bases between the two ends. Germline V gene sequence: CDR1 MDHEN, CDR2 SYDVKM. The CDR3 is CASGGAGTGANVLTF. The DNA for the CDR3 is TGTGCCAGCGGGGGGGCCGGAACTGGGGCCAACGTCCTGACTTTC.

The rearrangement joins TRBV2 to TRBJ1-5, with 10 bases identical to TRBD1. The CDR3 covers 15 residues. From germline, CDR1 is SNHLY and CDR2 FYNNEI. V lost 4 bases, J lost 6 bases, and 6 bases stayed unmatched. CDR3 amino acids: CASSAGQGLGQPQHF. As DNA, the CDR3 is TGTGCCAGCAGTGCGGGACAGGGGTTGGGTCAGCCCCAGCATTTT.

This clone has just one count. The CDR3 DNA is TGTGCCAGCAGCCTCGGGACTAGCTTGTACTTC. This codes for CASSLGTSLYF. The gene calls are TRBV7-9 and TRBJ2-7, with TRBD2 identical over 9 bases. The germline gives CDR1 SEHNR, CDR2 FQNEAQ (reference sequence). The junction had 5 bases not matched to a gene; V was cut back by 5 bases and J by 12 bases. The CDR3 contains 11 residues.

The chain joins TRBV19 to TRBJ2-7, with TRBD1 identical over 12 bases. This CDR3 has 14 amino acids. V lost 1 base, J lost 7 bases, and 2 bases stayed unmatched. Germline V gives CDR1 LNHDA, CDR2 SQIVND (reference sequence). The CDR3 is CASSIGDRGREQYF. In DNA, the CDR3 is TGTGCCAGTAGTATAGGGGACAGGGGGCGTGAGCAGTACTTC.

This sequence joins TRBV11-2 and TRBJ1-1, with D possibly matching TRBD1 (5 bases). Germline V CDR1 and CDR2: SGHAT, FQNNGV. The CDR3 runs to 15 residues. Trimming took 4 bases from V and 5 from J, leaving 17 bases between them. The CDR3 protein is CASSSLGVVRTEAFF. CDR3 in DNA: TGTGCCAGCAGCTCCCTAGGGGTGGTGCGGACTGAAGCTTTCTTT.

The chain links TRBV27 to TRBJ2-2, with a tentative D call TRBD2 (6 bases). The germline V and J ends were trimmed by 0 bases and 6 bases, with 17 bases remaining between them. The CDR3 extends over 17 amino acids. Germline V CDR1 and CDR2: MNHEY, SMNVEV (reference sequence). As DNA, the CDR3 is TGTGCCAGCAGTTTATCTGCGGGGCAGGCCTGGGCCGGGGAGCTGTTTTTT. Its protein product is CASSLSAGQAWAGELFF.

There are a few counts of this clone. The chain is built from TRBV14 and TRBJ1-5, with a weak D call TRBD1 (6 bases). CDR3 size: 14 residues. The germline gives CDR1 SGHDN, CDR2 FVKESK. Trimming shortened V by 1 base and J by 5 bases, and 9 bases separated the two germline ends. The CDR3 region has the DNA TGTGCCAGCAGCCAAGGGGGGGGCGATCAGCCCCAGCATTTT. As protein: CASSQGGGDQPQHF.

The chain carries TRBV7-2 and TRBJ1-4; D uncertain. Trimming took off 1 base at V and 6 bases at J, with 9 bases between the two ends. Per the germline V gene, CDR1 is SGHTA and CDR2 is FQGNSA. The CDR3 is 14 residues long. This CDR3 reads CASSLDGGHEKLFF. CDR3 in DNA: TGTGCCAGCAGCTTAGATGGCGGCCATGAAAAACTGTTTTTT.

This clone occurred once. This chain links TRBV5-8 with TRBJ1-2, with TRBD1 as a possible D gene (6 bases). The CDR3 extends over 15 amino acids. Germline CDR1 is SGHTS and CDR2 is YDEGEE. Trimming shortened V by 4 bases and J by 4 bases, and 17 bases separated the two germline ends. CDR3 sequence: CASSGGMHRAYGYTF. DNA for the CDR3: TGTGCCAGCAGCGGGGGAATGCACAGGGCCTATGGCTACACCTTC.

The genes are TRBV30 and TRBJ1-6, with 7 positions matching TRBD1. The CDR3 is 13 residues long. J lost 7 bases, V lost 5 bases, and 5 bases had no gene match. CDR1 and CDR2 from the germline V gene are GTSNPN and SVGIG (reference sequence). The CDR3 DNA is TGTGCCTGGTGTGAGGGGGCAAATTCACCCCTCCACTTT. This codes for CAWCEGANSPLHF. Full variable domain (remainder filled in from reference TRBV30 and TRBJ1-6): SQTIHQWPATLVQPVGSPLSLECTVEGTSNPNLYWYRQAAGRGLQLLFYSVGIGQISSEVPQNLSASRPQDRQFILSSKKLLLSDSGFYLCAWCEGANSPLHFGNGTRLTVT.